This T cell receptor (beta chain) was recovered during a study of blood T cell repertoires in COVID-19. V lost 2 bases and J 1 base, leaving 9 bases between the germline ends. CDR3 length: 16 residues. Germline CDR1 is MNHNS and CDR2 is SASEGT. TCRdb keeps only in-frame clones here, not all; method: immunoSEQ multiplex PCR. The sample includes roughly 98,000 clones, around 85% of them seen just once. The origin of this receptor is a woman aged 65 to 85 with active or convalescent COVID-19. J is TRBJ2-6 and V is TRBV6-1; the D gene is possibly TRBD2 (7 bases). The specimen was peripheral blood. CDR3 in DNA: TGTGCCAGCAGTGAACGGGGGGCGTCTGGGGCCAACGTCCTGACTTTC. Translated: CASSERGASGANVLTF.